This T cell receptor beta chain was sequenced during a study of CD8+ T cells in alopecia areata. About the research overall: Treatment of the treated patients consisted of oral tofacitinib, 5 to 10 mg twice daily. Whole-study results and caveats: Normal skin contains resident alphabeta T cells, and these are also sequenced in scalp samples. Between patients, shared TCR sequences were less clear than in mice. This was possibly due in part to HLA diversity in the patient population.

Extraction of RNA preceded its reverse transcription into cDNA, which served as the sequencing template. Only in-frame clones appear in the TCRdb table, and some are missing; sequencing was by immunoSEQ multiplex PCR. Altogether 150,000 or so clones are present, approximately 49% being singletons, with the ten largest covering around 20%. Lesional scalp tissue (obtained by punch biopsy) and peripheral blood were collected from alopecia areata patients. The CDR3 contains 13 residues. With 3 bases removed from V and 8 bases from J, the gap between germline ends came to 13 bases. Germline CDR1 SNHLY, CDR2 FYNNEI. On this clone: Its specificity is unknown.

The sample in question was CD8+ T cells sorted from blood, obtained at week 0. This sequence originates from a human donor with alopecia areata. The V and J genes are TRBV2 and TRBJ1-1; D perhaps matches TRBD1 (6 bases). CDR3 DNA sequence: TGTGCCAGCAGTGACCGGGGGCCGACCGAAGCTTTCTTT. As protein: CASSDRGPTEAFF.